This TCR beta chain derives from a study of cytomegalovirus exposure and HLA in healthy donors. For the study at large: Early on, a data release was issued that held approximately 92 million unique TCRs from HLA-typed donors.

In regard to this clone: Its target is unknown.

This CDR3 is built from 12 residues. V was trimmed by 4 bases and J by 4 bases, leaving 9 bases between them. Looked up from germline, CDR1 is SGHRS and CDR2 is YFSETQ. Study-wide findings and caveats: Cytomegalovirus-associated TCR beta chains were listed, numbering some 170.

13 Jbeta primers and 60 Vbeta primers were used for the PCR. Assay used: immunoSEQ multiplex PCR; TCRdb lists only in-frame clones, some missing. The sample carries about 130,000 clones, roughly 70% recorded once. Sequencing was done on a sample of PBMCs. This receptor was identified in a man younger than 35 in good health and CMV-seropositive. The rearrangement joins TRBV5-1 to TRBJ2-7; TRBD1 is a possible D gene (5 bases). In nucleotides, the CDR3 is TGCGCCAGCAGCGATCGACAGTACGAGCAGTACTTC. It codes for CASSDRQYEQYF. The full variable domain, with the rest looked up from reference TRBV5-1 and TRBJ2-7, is KAGVTQTPRYLIKTRGQQVTLSCSPISGHRSVSWYQQTPGQGLQFLFEYFSETQRNKGNFPGRFSGRQFSNSRSEMNVSTLELGDSALYLCASSDRQYEQYFGPGTRLTVT.